The T cell receptor (beta chain) under discussion was sequenced for a study of cytomegalovirus exposure and HLA in healthy donors. Healthy donors of bone marrow made up the group. Use of 60 Vbeta and 13 Jbeta primers characterized the PCR. TCRdb's copy holds only in-frame clones and misses some; the assay was immunoSEQ multiplex PCR. The sample shows 220,000 or so clones, approximately 80% of them seen only once. Trimming shortened V by 4 bases and J by 8 bases, and 14 bases separated the two germline ends. The CDR3 runs to 13 residues. In germline, CDR1 is MDHEN, CDR2 SYDVKM. The chain joins TRBV28 to TRBJ1-2; no reliable D call. The sequence was collected from a male donor in good health and CMV-seronegative. Sequenced material: PBMCs. The CDR3: CASSSGRLVGYTF. CDR3 sequence (DNA): TGTGCCAGCAGTTCTGGGCGCCTCGTCGGCTACACCTTC.